The 20 T cell receptor beta chains in this list originate from one sample, sequenced in a study of T-cell reconstitution after alpha-beta-depleted transplantation in children. TCRbeta library preparation incorporated unique molecular identifiers. TCRdb re-derived calls from the PCR reads in MiXCR, one entry per CDR3 protein. The table lists fewer than 550,000 distinct CDR3 sequences, more than 9.5% of them singletons. The sample in question was PBMCs, mostly from graft donor cells, obtained 180 days after TCRalphabeta/CD19-depleted stem cell transplant. Receptors originate from a female patient aged 2-10 years who had a stem cell transplant for aplastic anemia, so the T cells may come from the graft donor.

This clonotype showed up many times. This sequence joins TRBV5-1 and TRBJ2-2; 7 positions match TRBD2. The germline V gene encodes CDR1 SGHRS and CDR2 YFSETQ. V was pared by 5 bases and J by 6 bases, with 1 base of the junction left unmatched. The CDR3 runs to 12 residues. DNA for the CDR3: TGCGCCAGCAGTGCGGGGGCCGGGGAGCTGTTTTTT. Amino acid sequence: CASSAGAGELFF.

The genes are TRBV28 and TRBJ2-5; no definite D call. This CDR3 contains 10 residues. Trimming removed 7 bases at V and 5 bases at J, with 5 bases between. The germline V gene has CDR1 MDHEN and CDR2 SYDVKM. The CDR3 DNA reads as TGTGCCAGCAAAGGGGAGACCCAGTACTTC. Its protein is CASKGETQYF. Variable domain in full (rest from reference TRBV28 and TRBJ2-5): DVKVTQSSRYLVKRTGEKVFLECVQDMDHENMFWYRQDPGLGLRLIYFSYDVKMKEKGDIPEGYSVSREKKERFSLILESASTNQTSMYLCASKGETQYFGPGTRLLVL.

This clonotype was detected a few times. The rearrangement links TRBV7-9 to TRBJ2-5; D gene uncertain. The CDR3 consists of 15 residues. Per the germline V gene, CDR1 is SEHNR and CDR2 is FQNEAQ (reference sequence). With 5 bases removed from V and 2 bases from J, the gap between germline ends came to 15 bases. The CDR3 bases are TGTGCCAGCAGCCCATTTTCCGGGTTTCAAGAGACCCAGTACTTC. Its protein product is CASSPFSGFQETQYF.

This clonotype has a handful of counts. This chain joins TRBV4-3 and TRBJ2-7; D is uncertain. Germline CDR1 is LGHNA and CDR2 is YSLEER. The ends were cut back, 0 bases at V and 0 bases at J, with 9 bases in the middle. This CDR3 is built from 15 residues. CDR3 loop: CASSQERASSYEQYF. The CDR3 coding sequence is TGCGCCAGCAGCCAAGAAAGGGCTAGCTCCTACGAGCAGTACTTC.

This clonotype was seen ten or more times. The rearrangement links TRBV7-2 to TRBJ1-5; D not resolved. Germline V gene data show CDR1 as SGHTA and CDR2 as FQGNSA. V dropped 2 bases and J dropped 6 bases, with 14 bases sitting between them. There are 15 residues in the CDR3. CDR3 amino acids: CASSLILGHSQPQHF. For the CDR3, the DNA is TGTGCCAGCAGCTTAATTTTAGGGCATTCTCAGCCCCAGCATTTT.

The gene calls are TRBV7-9 and TRBJ1-5, with D tentatively TRBD1 (6 bases). V lost 1 base and J lost 4, with 14 bases in between. Germline lookup yields CDR1 SEHNR and CDR2 FQNEAQ (reference sequence). The CDR3 spans 16 residues. The CDR3 DNA follows: TGTGCCAGCAGCTTAGGGTTTGGGCAGGGGAATCAGCCCCAGCATTTT. Translated, it gives CASSLGFGQGNQPQHF.

The V gene is TRBV29-1, the J gene TRBJ2-7; D uncertain. Germline lookup yields CDR1 SQVTM and CDR2 ANQGSEA. V gave up 7 bases and J gave up 2 bases, with 18 bases separating them. The length of the CDR3 is 14 residues. The chain's CDR3 is CSAGVMGQPYEQYF. The CDR3 nucleotides are TGCAGCGCTGGGGTTATGGGCCAACCCTACGAGCAGTACTTC.

This clonotype was counted at least ten times. This chain's CDR3 is CASSVSTGELFF. As DNA, the CDR3 is TGTGCCAGCAGCGTATCAACCGGGGAGCTGTTTTTT. The chain uses TRBV9 and TRBJ2-2; no clear D. Trimming pared 1 base from V and 5 bases from J, leaving 3 bases between. The CDR3 is 12 residues long. From germline, CDR1 is SGDLS and CDR2 YYNGEE.

The chain links TRBV19 to TRBJ2-7; 7 bases line up with TRBD1. The CDR3 spans 15 residues. From germline, CDR1 is LNHDA and CDR2 SQIVND (reference sequence). The J segment lost 4 bases and the V segment lost 5 bases, leaving 11 bases of the junction unmatched. CDR3 sequence: CASSPTTGNGYEQYF. The CDR3 nucleotides read TGTGCCAGTAGTCCAACGACAGGGAATGGATACGAGCAGTACTTC.

The rearrangement joins TRBV27 to TRBJ2-1; 11 bases fit TRBD2. Germline loops: CDR1 MNHEY, CDR2 SMNVEV (reference sequence). The CDR3 runs to 14 residues. Germline trimming cut 7 bases from V and 6 bases from J; bases unmatched to any gene: 5. Here the CDR3 reads CASKGLAGFNEQFF. As DNA, the CDR3 is TGTGCCAGCAAAGGACTAGCGGGTTTCAATGAGCAGTTCTTC.

The gene calls are TRBV13 and TRBJ2-4, with 13 bases identical to TRBD2. This CDR3 is built from 22 residues. The J segment lost 2 bases and the V segment lost 5 bases, leaving 21 bases of the junction unmatched. CDR1 and CDR2 from the germline V gene are PRHDT and FYEKMQ (reference sequence). The CDR3: CASSRGLAGEVRLRLTKNIQYF. The CDR3 DNA is TGTGCCAGCAGCCGTGGACTAGCGGGAGAAGTTAGACTCCGATTAACCAAAAACATTCAGTACTTC. Full variable domain (missing parts from reference TRBV13 and TRBJ2-4): AAGVIQSPRHLIKEKRETATLKCYPIPRHDTVYWYQQGPGQDPQFLISFYEKMQSDKGSIPDRFSAQQFSDYHSELNMSSLELGDSALYFCASSRGLAGEVRLRLTKNIQYFGAGTRLSVL.

A few counts support this clonotype. The genes are TRBV2 and TRBJ2-7; tentatively, D is TRBD1 (5 bases). The V gene's germline CDR1 is SNHLY and CDR2 FYNNEI. This CDR3 is built from 14 residues. Trimming pared 3 bases from V and 0 bases from J, leaving 9 bases between. The CDR3 nucleotides read TGTGCCAGCAGTGACAGGGTTGGCTCCTACGAGCAGTACGTC. Its translation: CASSDRVGSYEQYV.

This clonotype showed up many times. V is TRBV5-1 and J is TRBJ2-7; 9 bases align to TRBD1. CDR3 length equals 14 residues. J lost 5 bases, V lost 4 bases, and 7 bases had no gene match. Germline V gene sequence: CDR1 SGHRS, CDR2 YFSETQ. The CDR3 DNA reads TGCGCCAGCAGCACGGGACAGGGATCGGACGAGCAGTACGTC. It is translated as CASSTGQGSDEQYV.

There are a few counts of this clonotype. The chain has TRBV4-1 and TRBJ2-3; 10 bases line up with TRBD2. In germline, CDR1 is MGHRA, CDR2 YSYEKL. The CDR3 totals 21 residues. The J segment lost 1 base and the V segment lost 0 bases, leaving 16 bases of the junction unmatched. The CDR3 nucleotides read TGCGCCAGCAGCCAAGATCTGGCAAGCGGGAGGGTTCTTCGAGGCACAGATACGCAGTATTTT. Protein sequence: CASSQDLASGRVLRGTDTQYF.

This chain links TRBV7-9 with TRBJ2-7; TRBD1 matches at 10 bases. Germline CDR1 is SEHNR and CDR2 is FQNEAQ (reference sequence). J was trimmed by 9 bases and V by 4 bases; bases with no gene match: 3. The CDR3 is 12 amino acids. The CDR3 spells CASSWGQGRQYV. The CDR3 DNA reads TGTGCCAGCAGCTGGGGACAGGGGAGGCAGTACGTC.

This chain uses TRBV15 with TRBJ2-1; D is ambiguous. V dropped 0 bases and J dropped 12 bases, with 12 bases sitting between them. The CDR3 is 13 residues long. Germline CDR1 is LNHNV and CDR2 is YYDKDF (reference sequence). The CDR3 DNA reads as TGTGCCACCAGCAGAGAGTTGACCCCTTGGCAGTTCTTC. Translation: CATSRELTPWQFF.

This clonotype has only a few counts. The V and J genes are TRBV4-3 and TRBJ1-3; D gene ambiguous. The CDR3 length is 16 residues. Germline V CDR1 and CDR2: LGHNA, YSLEER. With 0 bases removed from V and 0 bases from J, the gap between germline ends came to 9 bases. The CDR3 bases are TGCGCCAGCAGCCAAGATTGGTTCGGCTCTGGAAACACCATATATTTT. Its protein is CASSQDWFGSGNTIYF.

This clonotype was observed many times. V is TRBV5-5 and J is TRBJ1-6; TRBD1 matches 9 bases. CDR1 is SGHKS, CDR2 YYEKEE, per germline (reference sequence). This CDR3 contains 15 residues. J gave up 9 bases and V 6 bases, and 10 bases lay outside the gene matches. CDR3 residues: CASITGGAIGSPLHF. DNA for the CDR3: TGTGCCAGCATTACAGGGGGCGCGATCGGTTCACCCCTCCACTTT.

V is TRBV20-1 and J is TRBJ1-2, with D possibly TRBD1 on 6 matching bases. CDR1 is DFQATT, CDR2 SNEGSKA, per germline (reference sequence). Deletions cut 0 bases from V and 8 bases from J, with 16 bases between. The CDR3 spans 14 residues. In DNA form, the CDR3 reads TGCAGTGCTAGAGATTTGCAGGGGCTAGAGGGCTACACCTTC. This translates into CSARDLQGLEGYTF.

The chain employs TRBV28 and TRBJ2-3; D is perhaps TRBD1 or TRBD2 (5 bases each). V dropped 2 bases and J dropped 1 base, with 22 bases sitting between them. The CDR3 has 19 residues. From germline, CDR1 is MDHEN and CDR2 SYDVKM. In nucleotides, the CDR3 is TGTGCCAGCAGTTTACTACAAGCGGCAGGGCCGATTGGCACAGATACGCAGTATTTT. The encoded protein is CASSLLQAAGPIGTDTQYF.